This TCR beta chain was captured by sequencing in a study of vaccination effects on CD4 cells after COVID-19. Study details: PBMC cultures contained 1.8 million or so cells per well, around 9.7 IU/ml IL-2 and roughly 10 ug/ml peptides.

General observations from the study: Cross-reaction with common cold coronaviruses was seen in only 1 of 255 vaccine-induced clones from healthy vaccinees.

CDR3 length: 14 residues. Germline loops: CDR1 SGHRS, CDR2 YFSETQ. Comment on this clone: Its antigen remains unidentified. A read error may produce the germline difference seen at one junction end.

Subsequent to approximately 9 days of culture, CD4+ T cells were isolated. It was two doses of either the BNT162b2 or mRNA-1273 vaccine that participants received. Cultures had half their medium replaced with IL-2 medium on days 3 and 7. Only in-frame clones appear in the TCRdb table, and some are missing; sequencing was by immunoSEQ multiplex PCR. The data show about 73,000 clones, about 73% seen once. This sequence was found in a human donor who received a COVID-19 vaccine. The chain employs TRBV5-1 and TRBJ2-2, with D hard to call. The specimen comprised CD4+ T cells from PBMCs cultured without peptide, sampled after COVID-19 vaccination. The CDR3 loop reads CASRLPANTGELFF. The CDR3 DNA is TGCGCAAGCAGATTGCCCGCGAACACCGGGGAGCTGTTTTTT.